Listed here are 22 T cell receptor beta chains from one sample, sequenced in a study of early T cells in non-severe SARS-CoV-2 infection. TCRdb fed the 5' RACE reads into MiXCR, producing one record per CDR3 protein. This table holds over 50,000 distinct CDR3 sequences, 7.5% to 10% found once. The sample was whole blood. The receptors here all came from an adult who was a healthcare worker with PCR-confirmed SARS-CoV-2 infection or an uninfected control (not recorded which).

The chain carries TRBV13 and TRBJ2-3; D tentatively fits TRBD1 or TRBD2 (5 bases each). V was clipped by 5 bases and J by 2 bases, with 14 bases between them. The CDR3 length is 15 residues. Germline V gene lookup returns CDR1 PRHDT and CDR2 FYEKMQ (reference sequence). CDR3: CASSPRDLNTDTQYF. CDR3 sequence (DNA): TGTGCCAGCAGCCCCCGGGACCTAAACACAGATACGCAGTATTTT.

This clonotype showed up many times. The rearrangement links TRBV11-2 to TRBJ2-2, with 7 bases matching TRBD2. Unmatched junction bases numbered 5, after V lost 3 bases and J lost 1 base. Germline CDR1 SGHAT, CDR2 FQNNGV. CDR3 size: 16 residues. CDR3 region: CASSLGGAWNTGELFF. The CDR3 DNA reads as TGTGCCAGCAGCTTGGGAGGGGCGTGGAACACCGGGGAGCTGTTTTTT.

This clonotype was counted only a few times. V and J are TRBV29-1 and TRBJ1-1; weak D call: TRBD1 (5 bases). With 4 bases removed from V and 1 base from J, the gap between germline ends came to 10 bases. CDR1 SQVTM and CDR2 ANQGSEA come from the germline V gene. The CDR3 totals 13 residues. The CDR3 here is CSVVRGRNTEAFF. The CDR3 region has the DNA TGCAGCGTTGTAAGGGGTCGGAACACTGAAGCTTTCTTT.

In its sample, this clonotype was seen many times. CDR3 in amino acids: CASSLNRLAAYNEQFF. The CDR3 DNA reads as TGTGCCAGCAGCTTAAATCGGCTGGCCGCCTACAATGAGCAGTTCTTC. The rearrangement joins TRBV7-3 to TRBJ2-1; D uncertain. CDR1 is SGHTA and CDR2 is FQGTGA in the germline V gene. Trimming stripped 1 base from V and 2 bases from J, with 12 bases between. The CDR3 covers 16 residues. The complete variable domain, with remaining parts taken from reference TRBV7-3 and TRBJ2-1, reads GAGVSQTPSNKVTEKGKYVELRCDPISGHTALYWYRQSLGQGPEFLIYFQGTGAADDSGLPNDRFFAVRPEGSVSTLKIQRTERGDSAVYLCASSLNRLAAYNEQFFGPGTRLTVL.

This clonotype was seen a handful of times. The chain recombines TRBV4-1 with TRBJ2-7; 8 bases map to TRBD1. The CDR3 loop spans 13 amino acids. The trim removed 6 bases at V and 3 bases at J, leaving 4 bases unmatched. Germline CDR1 and CDR2: MGHRA and YSYEKL. The CDR3 region has the DNA TGCGCCAGCAGTCTACAGGGGGGCTACGAGCAGTACGTC. It encodes CASSLQGGYEQYV.

This chain joins TRBV12-3 or TRBV12-4 and TRBJ1-5; 10 bases align to TRBD1. This CDR3 is built from 14 residues. Trimming cost V 6 bases and J 6 bases; bases outside gene matches: 5. The CDR3 bases are TGTGCCAGCAGCTTGGGACAGGGGTTTCAGCCCCAGCATTTT. This translates into CASSLGQGFQPQHF.

The V call is TRBV7-3, the J call TRBJ1-1; D gene ambiguous. The V end lost 4 bases, the J end lost 1 base, and 19 bases lay between the germline ends. This CDR3 comprises 17 residues. Germline CDR1 SGHTA, CDR2 FQGTGA. The DNA for the CDR3 is TGTGCCAGCAGCTACGTCCGGGAGAACCGAACGAACACTGAAGCTTTCTTT. Protein: CASSYVRENRTNTEAFF.

The sample holds many counts of this clonotype. The J gene is TRBJ2-3, the V gene TRBV6-5; 8 nucleotides line up with TRBD1. The CDR3 has 16 residues. V trimming: 2 bases; J trimming: 3 bases; junction bases outside the gene matches: 7. Germline CDR1 MNHEY, CDR2 SVGAGI. CDR3 DNA: TGTGCCAGCAGTTACAATCCCGGACAGGGAACAGATACGCAGTATTTT. This sequence encodes CASSYNPGQGTDTQYF.

The chain links TRBV7-2 to TRBJ2-1, with 8 bases lining up with TRBD2. CDR1 is SGHTA, CDR2 FQGNSA, per germline. CDR3 size: 13 residues. V was pared by 5 bases and J by 9 bases, with 6 bases of the junction left unmatched. The CDR3 nucleotides read TGTGCCAGCAGCCCAGGACTAGCAGTTGAGCAGTTCTTC. It codes for CASSPGLAVEQFF.

V gene TRBV7-6 combines with J gene TRBJ2-1; D is unresolved. The CDR3 consists of 15 residues. The V end lost 1 base, the J end lost 2 bases, and 9 bases lay between the germline ends. The germline gives CDR1 SGHVS, CDR2 FNYEAQ. CDR3 nucleotide sequence: TGTGCCAGCAGCTTAGGCACATTCCCCTACAATGAGCAGTTCTTC. Residues: CASSLGTFPYNEQFF.

The chain carries TRBV5-1 and TRBJ2-1, with D perhaps assigned TRBD1 or TRBD2 (5 bases each). The V end was cut by 0 bases, the J end by 2 bases, with 12 bases between. The CDR3 consists of 16 residues. Germline V gene lookup returns CDR1 SGHRS and CDR2 YFSETQ. CDR3: CASSLGDGITYNEQFF. The CDR3 nucleotides are TGCGCCAGCAGCTTGGGGGACGGCATCACCTACAATGAGCAGTTCTTC.

This clonotype has at least ten counts. The chain links TRBV6-6 to TRBJ2-5; D possibly corresponds to TRBD2 (5 bases). The CDR3 extends over 15 amino acids. V dropped 2 bases and J dropped 5 bases, with 15 bases sitting between them. Germline CDR1 reads MNHNY; CDR2 reads SVGAGI (reference sequence). The CDR3 protein is CASSYAQLPGETQYF. The CDR3 DNA reads TGTGCCAGCAGTTACGCTCAACTTCCGGGGGAGACCCAGTACTTC.

At least ten counts were recorded for this clonotype. The rearrangement joins TRBV7-8 to TRBJ1-4, with a weak D call TRBD1 (6 bases). V gave up 6 bases and J gave up 3 bases, with 14 bases separating them. Germline loops: CDR1 SGHVS, CDR2 FQNEAQ. The CDR3 covers 15 residues. For the CDR3, the DNA is TGTGCCAGCAGTCGCACAGGGAGAGCTAATGAAAAACTGTTTTTT. Translated: CASSRTGRANEKLFF.

This clonotype occurred a few times. The chain employs TRBV11-2 and TRBJ2-7; TRBD1 might be the D (6 bases). Germline V CDR1 and CDR2: SGHAT, FQNNGV. The length of the CDR3 is 16 residues. V gave up 1 base and J gave up 6 bases, with 19 bases separating them. CDR3 sequence: CASSLGTGSLFGEQYV. The DNA for the CDR3 is TGTGCCAGCAGCTTAGGTACAGGGTCCCTCTTTGGCGAGCAGTACGTC.

The chain carries TRBV12-3 or TRBV12-4 and TRBJ2-3; 7 bases match TRBD1. J gave up 6 bases and V 5 bases, and 5 bases lay outside the gene matches. The CDR3 consists of 13 residues. In DNA, the CDR3 is TGTGCCAGCAGTCCCCGACAGGGCGATACGCAGTATTTT. Amino acid sequence: CASSPRQGDTQYF.

This chain uses TRBV9 with TRBJ2-1; 14 positions match TRBD2. V dropped 4 bases and J dropped 8; count of bases not matched to a gene: 8. Germline CDR1 reads SGDLS; CDR2 reads YYNGEE. CDR3 length: 16 residues. CDR3: CASSIRTSGGMDEQFF. The CDR3 DNA follows: TGTGCCAGCAGCATCCGGACTAGCGGGGGGATGGATGAGCAGTTCTTC. Using reference TRBV9 and TRBJ2-1 for the parts outside the CDR3, the full variable domain is DSGVTQTPKHLITATGQRVTLRCSPRSGDLSVYWYQQSLDQGLQFLIQYYNGEERAKGNILERFSAQQFPDLHSELNLSSLELGDSALYFCASSIRTSGGMDEQFFGPGTRLTVL.

The chain recombines TRBV12-3 or TRBV12-4 with TRBJ1-6; D ambiguous. Trimming cost V 7 bases and J 9 bases, with 16 bases left between them. This CDR3 contains 14 residues. CDR3 region: CASTKSRKGSPLHF. The CDR3 nucleotides are TGTGCCAGCACGAAGAGCAGGAAGGGTTCACCCCTCCACTTT.

This clonotype was seen ten or more times. V is TRBV4-2 and J is TRBJ2-5; D unresolved. The CDR3 extends over 17 amino acids. CDR1 and CDR2 from the germline V gene are LGHNA and YNFKEQ. V lost 0 bases, J lost 5 bases, and 19 bases lay in between. CDR3: CASSQDPTTSGSETQYF. The CDR3, as DNA: TGTGCCAGCAGCCAAGACCCTACCACTTCCGGCTCGGAGACCCAGTACTTC.

The CDR3 loop is CASSPGQMNTGELFF. CDR3 coding DNA: TGTGCCAGCAGTCCGGGACAGATGAACACCGGGGAGCTGTTTTTT. This rearrangement joins TRBV28 to TRBJ2-2; 7 bases line up with TRBD1. Germline loops: CDR1 MDHEN, CDR2 SYDVKM. V was pared by 5 bases and J by 1 base, with 4 bases of the junction left unmatched. The CDR3 consists of 15 residues.

This clonotype was counted ten times or more. The V and J genes are TRBV20-1 and TRBJ2-2, with 10 bases identical to TRBD2. CDR1 and CDR2 (germline): DFQATT, SNEGSKA (reference sequence). The CDR3 has 15 amino acids. Germline trimming cut 6 bases from V and 6 bases from J; bases unmatched to any gene: 10. The CDR3 nucleotides read TGCAGTGCCCACGATAGCGGGGGGCTGGCCGGGGAGCTGTTTTTT. As protein: CSAHDSGGLAGELFF.

There are many counts of this clonotype. The gene calls are TRBV4-1 and TRBJ2-6, with a possible D match to TRBD1 (6 bases). The V and J ends lost 4 bases and 1 base respectively, with 8 bases between them. Germline loops: CDR1 MGHRA, CDR2 YSYEKL. The CDR3 sequence is 15 residues long. CDR3 protein: CASSLTGSGANVLTF. As DNA, the CDR3 is TGCGCCAGCAGCCTCACAGGGTCTGGGGCCAACGTCCTGACTTTC.

In this sample, this clonotype turned up a few times. The CDR3 loop is CASSQQGTGPYGYTF. The DNA for the CDR3 is TGTGCCAGCAGCCAGCAAGGGACAGGGCCATATGGCTACACCTTC. The chain is built from TRBV7-2 and TRBJ1-2; TRBD1 matches 9 bases. The CDR3 spans 15 residues. From germline, CDR1 is SGHTA and CDR2 FQGNSA. Trimming at V came to 5 bases and at J to 5 bases, leaving 9 bases not matched to a gene.